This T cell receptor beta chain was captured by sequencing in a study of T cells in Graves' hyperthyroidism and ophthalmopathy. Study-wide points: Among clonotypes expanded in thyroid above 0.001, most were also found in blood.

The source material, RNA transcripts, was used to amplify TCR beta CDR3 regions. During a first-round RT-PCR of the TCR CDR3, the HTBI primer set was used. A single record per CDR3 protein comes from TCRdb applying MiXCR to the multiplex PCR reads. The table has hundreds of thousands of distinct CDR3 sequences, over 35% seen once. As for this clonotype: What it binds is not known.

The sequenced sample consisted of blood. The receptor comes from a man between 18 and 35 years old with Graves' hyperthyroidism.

The CDR3 DNA is TGTGCCAGCAGCCAAGGGGTCAGCAGGGATTCACCCCTCCACTTT. It yields the protein CASSQGVSRDSPLHF. This chain connects TRBV4-2 to TRBJ1-6, with D possibly being TRBD1 (5 bases). The CDR3 loop spans 15 amino acids. The ends were cut back, 1 base at V and 8 bases at J, with 12 bases in the middle. The germline CDR1 and CDR2 sequences are LGHNA and YNFKEQ.